The rows below give T cell receptor beta chains drawn from one sample of a study of blood T cell repertoires in COVID-19. Profiled with immunoSEQ multiplex PCR; TCRdb holds only in-frame clones, not every one. The sample consists of roughly 200,000 clones, around 86% of them appearing once. Sequenced input: PBMCs or T cells enriched from blood (not recorded which). All receptors derive from a middle-aged man with acute COVID-19. Each CDR3 is given with its conserved first and last residue. Each record gives: clone size, D gene, J gene, V gene, CDR3 DNA, CDR3 protein. The D gene is left open where the match is weak. Rows may omit the clone size; those that give it use once, few, many or a size class.

size: -
D: TRBD1
J: TRBJ1-5
V: TRBV9
DNA: TGTGCCAGCAGCGTAGATCCCGGGACAGGGGGGAATCAGCCCCAGCATTTT
CDR3: CASSVDPGTGGNQPQHF

size: -
D: TRBD2
J: TRBJ2-7
V: TRBV27
DNA: TGTGCCAGCGGGAGGACTAGCGGGATCCACGAGCAGTACTTC
CDR3: CASGRTSGIHEQYF

size: -
D: TRBD2
J: TRBJ2-7
V: TRBV19
DNA: TGTGCCAGTAGACCGCGACGGACTAGCGGCTACGAGCAGTACTTC
CDR3: CASRPRRTSGYEQYF

size: -
D: -
J: TRBJ1-2
V: TRBV27
DNA: TGTGCCAGCAGTTTAGAGGGCAGGGGTTATGGCTACACCTTC
CDR3: CASSLEGRGYGYTF

size: -
D: TRBD2
J: TRBJ2-7
V: TRBV6-2/TRBV6-3
DNA: TGTGCCAGCAGTTTCGGACTAGCCCTCTCCTACGAGCAGTACTTC
CDR3: CASSFGLALSYEQYF

size: once
D: -
J: TRBJ2-7
V: TRBV18
DNA: TGTGCCAGCTCACCAAACAGAAGGTCATACGAGCAGTACTTC
CDR3: CASSPNRRSYEQYF

size: -
D: -
J: TRBJ2-7
V: TRBV28
DNA: TGTGCCAGCAGCCCCTTCTCCCCCCGGGAGCAGTACTTC
CDR3: CASSPFSPREQYF

size: -
D: TRBD2
J: TRBJ2-7
V: TRBV13
DNA: TGTGCCAGCAGCCCGACTAGCAGCTACGAGCAGTACTTC
CDR3: CASSPTSSYEQYF

size: once
D: TRBD2
J: TRBJ2-5
V: TRBV24-1
DNA: TGTGCCACCAGTGACTCTCGGACTAGCGGAGAGACCCAGTACTTC
CDR3: CATSDSRTSGETQYF

size: -
D: TRBD1
J: TRBJ1-5
V: TRBV7-9
DNA: TGTGCCAGCAGCTCCGGACAGGGGCTCAATCAGCCCCAGCATTTT
CDR3: CASSSGQGLNQPQHF

size: -
D: TRBD2
J: TRBJ2-2
V: TRBV5-1
DNA: TGCGCCAGCAGCTTTGGGCTAGCGGGAGGTAGCACCGGGGAGCTGTTTTTT
CDR3: CASSFGLAGGSTGELFF

size: -
D: -
J: TRBJ2-3
V: TRBV5-1
DNA: TGCGCCAGCAGCGCCCCGAGGGTAGCAGATACGCAGTATTTT
CDR3: CASSAPRVADTQYF

size: few
D: -
J: TRBJ1-4
V: TRBV6-5
DNA: TGTGCCAGCAGTTATGGTTTTTCGAGGGGAGGGGAAAAACTGTTTTTT
CDR3: CASSYGFSRGGEKLFF

size: -
D: -
J: TRBJ2-1
V: TRBV18
DNA: TGTGCCAGCTCACCACCGAGTTCCGGACAGTCACAGTTCTTC
CDR3: CASSPPSSGQSQFF

size: -
D: -
J: TRBJ1-5
V: TRBV7-2
DNA: TGTGCCAGCAGTCTAACAGGGCTGAGCAATCAGCCCCAGCATTTT
CDR3: CASSLTGLSNQPQHF

size: -
D: -
J: TRBJ2-4
V: TRBV3-1/TRBV3-2
DNA: TGTGCCAGCAGCTGGACCCAGCAGGGAGCCAAAAACATTCAGTACTTC
CDR3: CASSWTQQGAKNIQYF

size: once
D: TRBD2
J: TRBJ2-3
V: TRBV4-1
DNA: TGCGCCAGCAGCCCTAGCGGGTATGGCACAGATACGCAGTATTTT
CDR3: CASSPSGYGTDTQYF

size: -
D: TRBD1
J: TRBJ1-2
V: TRBV7-8
DNA: TGTGCCAGCAGCCCCGACAGGGGCGACGGCTACACCTTC
CDR3: CASSPDRGDGYTF

size: -
D: -
J: TRBJ1-3
V: TRBV7-9
DNA: TGTGCCAGCAGCTTATCCTACAGGGGAAACACCATATATTTT
CDR3: CASSLSYRGNTIYF

size: -
D: TRBD2
J: TRBJ2-1
V: TRBV18
DNA: TGTGCCAGCTCACCGATGACTAGCGCCTACAATGAGCAGTTCTTC
CDR3: CASSPMTSAYNEQFF

size: -
D: TRBD1
J: TRBJ1-2
V: TRBV29-1
DNA: TGCAGCGTTACCGGGACAGGGAAAACGGGCTACACCTTC
CDR3: CSVTGTGKTGYTF

size: -
D: -
J: TRBJ2-7
V: TRBV30
DNA: TGTGCCTGTACAGGGCCGAGCTCCTACGAGCAGTACTTC
CDR3: CACTGPSSYEQYF

size: once
D: -
J: TRBJ2-7
V: TRBV19
DNA: TGTGCCAGTAGTCTGGATCTCGGGAGATCCTACGAGCAGTACTTC
CDR3: CASSLDLGRSYEQYF

size: -
D: -
J: TRBJ1-4
V: TRBV30
DNA: TGTGCCTGGAGGCCCGGGGCTAATGAAAAACTGTTTTTT
CDR3: CAWRPGANEKLFF

size: -
D: TRBD1
J: TRBJ1-6
V: TRBV28
DNA: TGTGCCAGCAGGGAGACAGGGGGCATTGTTTCACCCCTCCACTTT
CDR3: CASRETGGIVSPLHF

size: -
D: -
J: TRBJ2-7
V: TRBV2
DNA: TGTGCCAGCAGTGCGTCCAGTAAATCCTACGAGCAGTACTTC
CDR3: CASSASSKSYEQYF

size: -
D: -
J: TRBJ1-6
V: TRBV4-1
DNA: TGCGCCAGCAGCCCCTCGGCGGGTAATTCACCCCTCCACTTT
CDR3: CASSPSAGNSPLHF

size: -
D: -
J: TRBJ2-1
V: TRBV2
DNA: TGTGCCAGCATGACGGGGGTAGCCGTTGCGTTCTTC
CDR3: CASMTGVAVAFF

size: -
D: -
J: TRBJ1-1
V: TRBV10-3
DNA: TGTGCCATCAATTCCATCGCCGGGATAGAAGCTTTCTTT
CDR3: CAINSIAGIEAFF

size: -
D: TRBD1
J: TRBJ1-5
V: TRBV27
DNA: TGTGCCAGCAGACAAACCCGAGGACAGGGCCAGGCTAATCAGCCCCAGCATTTT
CDR3: CASRQTRGQGQANQPQHF

size: few
D: -
J: TRBJ1-2
V: TRBV5-4
DNA: TGTGCCAGCACCACACAGGGCGACTATGGCTACACCTTC
CDR3: CASTTQGDYGYTF

size: -
D: -
J: TRBJ1-4
V: TRBV4-2
DNA: TGTGCCAGCAGCCAAGGGTTGGCGGTTACAACTAATGAAAAACTGTTTTTT
CDR3: CASSQGLAVTTNEKLFF

size: once
D: TRBD2
J: TRBJ2-1
V: TRBV5-4
DNA: TGTGCCAGCAGCTTCGGACTAGGGGAGGGGGAGCAGTTCTTC
CDR3: CASSFGLGEGEQFF

size: -
D: TRBD1
J: TRBJ1-5
V: TRBV5-6
DNA: TGTGCCAGCAGCACTTACGACAGGGGAAATCAGCCCCAGCATTTT
CDR3: CASSTYDRGNQPQHF

size: -
D: -
J: TRBJ2-5
V: TRBV6-5
DNA: TGTGCCAGCCTATTGCAGGGTAGCGAGACCCAGTACTTC
CDR3: CASLLQGSETQYF

size: -
D: TRBD1
J: TRBJ2-7
V: TRBV27
DNA: TGTGCCAGCAGTACCTCAGGGGGCGCTCAGTACTTC
CDR3: CASSTSGGAQYF

size: -
D: TRBD1
J: TRBJ1-2
V: TRBV6-1
DNA: TGTGCCAGCAGTGGGGTTGATTTAACAGGGGGCGCCGGCTATGGCTACACCTTC
CDR3: CASSGVDLTGGAGYGYTF

size: once
D: TRBD2
J: TRBJ2-1
V: TRBV11-2
DNA: TGTGCCAGCAGCCTAGCGGGAGATCGGCATGAGCAGTTCTTC
CDR3: CASSLAGDRHEQFF

size: -
D: TRBD1
J: TRBJ1-1
V: TRBV7-3
DNA: TGTGCCAGCAGCTTAAAAAGGGGGCGAACGGGCACTGAAGCTTTCTTT
CDR3: CASSLKRGRTGTEAFF

size: -
D: -
J: TRBJ2-5
V: TRBV4-1
DNA: TGCGCCAGCAGCCAAGGAACCTCTATTAACCAAGAGACCCAGTACTTC
CDR3: CASSQGTSINQETQYF

size: -
D: -
J: TRBJ1-1
V: TRBV2
DNA: TGTGCCAGCAGGTTCGGCGGGCGGCCGGGGGCTGAAGCTTTCTTT
CDR3: CASRFGGRPGAEAFF

size: -
D: TRBD2
J: TRBJ2-3
V: TRBV4-1
DNA: TGCGCCAGCAGCGCCGGACTAGCGGCCACAGATACGCAGTATTTT
CDR3: CASSAGLAATDTQYF

size: -
D: TRBD1
J: TRBJ1-2
V: TRBV5-1
DNA: TGCGCCAGCAGCTTGGCAGGGACAGGGACGCGCTACACCTTC
CDR3: CASSLAGTGTRYTF

size: -
D: -
J: TRBJ1-1
V: TRBV5-1
DNA: TGCGCCAGCAGCCCGACGAAGGGGGTCACTGAAGCTTTCTTT
CDR3: CASSPTKGVTEAFF

size: -
D: -
J: TRBJ1-2
V: TRBV6-5
DNA: TGTGCCAGCTCAAACTCGAACTATGGCTACACCTTC
CDR3: CASSNSNYGYTF

size: -
D: TRBD1
J: TRBJ2-1
V: TRBV10-1
DNA: TGCGCCAGCAGTACAGGGGGCGCGGGCAATGAGCAGTTCTTC
CDR3: CASSTGGAGNEQFF

size: -
D: TRBD1
J: TRBJ2-2
V: TRBV29-1
DNA: TGCAGCGCCGTGGGACAGGGAGATGGCGGGGAGCTGTTTTTT
CDR3: CSAVGQGDGGELFF

size: -
D: -
J: TRBJ1-2
V: TRBV9
DNA: TGTGCCAGCAGCGTAAGGGACACGGGTCCGGACTACACCTTC
CDR3: CASSVRDTGPDYTF

size: -
D: TRBD2
J: TRBJ2-7
V: TRBV7-9
DNA: TGTGCCAGCAGCTTAGAAGGCGGGAGCTACGAGCAGTACTTC
CDR3: CASSLEGGSYEQYF

size: -
D: -
J: TRBJ2-3
V: TRBV5-1
DNA: TGCGCCAGCAGCGCAAAGCGGGATACGCAGTATTTT
CDR3: CASSAKRDTQYF

size: once
D: TRBD1
J: TRBJ1-1
V: TRBV6-5
DNA: TGTGCCAGCAGCCCCTCCCGGACAGGGAACACTGAAGCTTTCTTT
CDR3: CASSPSRTGNTEAFF

size: -
D: TRBD1
J: TRBJ2-5
V: TRBV5-5
DNA: TGTGCCAGCAGCGTGACAGGGAGTGAGACCCAGTACTTC
CDR3: CASSVTGSETQYF

size: -
D: TRBD2
J: TRBJ2-3
V: TRBV2
DNA: TGTGCCCTCCTAGGGGTGTCTAGCGGGAGGACGCCAGATACGCAGTATTTT
CDR3: CALLGVSSGRTPDTQYF

size: once
D: TRBD2
J: TRBJ2-7
V: TRBV9
DNA: TGTGCCAGCAGCCCCCTCCTGGGAGGGACCTACGAGCAGTACTTC
CDR3: CASSPLLGGTYEQYF

size: -
D: -
J: TRBJ1-2
V: TRBV2
DNA: TGTGCCAGCAGTGAAGCAGCAGGGTTGGACGGCTACACCTTC
CDR3: CASSEAAGLDGYTF

size: once
D: -
J: TRBJ1-2
V: TRBV28
DNA: TGTGCCCTCAAACCGGGGTCGAATAGCTATGGCTACACCTTC
CDR3: CALKPGSNSYGYTF

size: -
D: TRBD1
J: TRBJ2-7
V: TRBV2
DNA: TGTGCCAGCAACGGGGGACAGGGGGTTTGGTACGAGCAGTACTTC
CDR3: CASNGGQGVWYEQYF

size: -
D: -
J: TRBJ2-7
V: TRBV27
DNA: TGTGCCAGCAGTTTATCGGCAGGAACCTACGAGCAGTACTTC
CDR3: CASSLSAGTYEQYF

size: few
D: -
J: TRBJ2-7
V: TRBV28
DNA: TGTGCCAGCGGTCAGGGATTCGAGCAGTACTTC
CDR3: CASGQGFEQYF